This record looks at one T cell receptor beta chain sequence and its context. No antigen is known for it. The source of the sample is a study of T cell repertoires in cytomegalovirus infection. From the reads, TCRdb called clonotypes with MiXCR, one entry per CDR3 protein. Of some 800,000 distinct CDR3 sequences detected, approximately 32% appear once; the ten largest clones hold around 14%. CDR1 MNHEY and CDR2 SVGAGI come from the germline V gene. Trimming took off 0 bases at V and 7 bases at J, with 9 bases between the two ends. The CDR3 length is 13 residues. This specimen consisted of cultured CD8+ T cells from PBMCs, obtained from culture after CMV antigen stimulation. The TCR sequence derives from a human donor in good health (CMV status not recorded). Some clones in this sample may be carry-over from other donors' samples. The chain employs TRBV6-5 and TRBJ1-2; D unclear. In DNA form, the CDR3 reads TGTGCCAGCAGTTACTCGTGGGGAACTGGCTACACCTTC. It yields the protein CASSYSWGTGYTF.